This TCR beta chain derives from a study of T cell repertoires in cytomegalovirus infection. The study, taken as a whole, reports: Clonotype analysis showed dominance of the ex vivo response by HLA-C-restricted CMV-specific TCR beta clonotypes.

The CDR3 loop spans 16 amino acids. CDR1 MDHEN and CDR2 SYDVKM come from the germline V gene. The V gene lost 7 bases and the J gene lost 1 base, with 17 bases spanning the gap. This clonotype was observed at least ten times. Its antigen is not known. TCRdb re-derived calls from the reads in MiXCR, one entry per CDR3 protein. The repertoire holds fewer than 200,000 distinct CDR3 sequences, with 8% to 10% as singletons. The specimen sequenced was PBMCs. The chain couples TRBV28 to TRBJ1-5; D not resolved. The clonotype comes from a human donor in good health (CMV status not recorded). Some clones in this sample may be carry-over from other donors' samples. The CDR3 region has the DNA TGTGCCAGCATCGCCCGTTTGCGGGGAAGCAATCAGCCCCAGCATTTT. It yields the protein CASIARLRGSNQPQHF.